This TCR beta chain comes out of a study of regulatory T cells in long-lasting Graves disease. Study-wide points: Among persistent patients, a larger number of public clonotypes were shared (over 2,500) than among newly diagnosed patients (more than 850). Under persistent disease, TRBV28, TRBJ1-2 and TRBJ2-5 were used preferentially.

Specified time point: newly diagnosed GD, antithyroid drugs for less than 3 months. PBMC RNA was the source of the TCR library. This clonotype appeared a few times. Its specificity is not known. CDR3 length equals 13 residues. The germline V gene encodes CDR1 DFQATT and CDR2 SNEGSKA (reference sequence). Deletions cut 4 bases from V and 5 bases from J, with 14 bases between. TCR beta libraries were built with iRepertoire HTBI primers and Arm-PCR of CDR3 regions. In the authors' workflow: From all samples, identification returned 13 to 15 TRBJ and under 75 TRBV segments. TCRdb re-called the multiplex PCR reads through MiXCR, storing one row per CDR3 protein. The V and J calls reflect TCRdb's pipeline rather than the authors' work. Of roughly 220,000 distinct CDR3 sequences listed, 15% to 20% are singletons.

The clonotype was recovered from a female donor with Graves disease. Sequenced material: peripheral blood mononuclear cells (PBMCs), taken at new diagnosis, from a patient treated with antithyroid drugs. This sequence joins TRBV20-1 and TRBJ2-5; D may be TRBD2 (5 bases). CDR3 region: CSAKPTSFETQYF. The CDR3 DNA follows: TGCAGTGCTAAACCTACTAGTTTTGAGACCCAGTACTTC.